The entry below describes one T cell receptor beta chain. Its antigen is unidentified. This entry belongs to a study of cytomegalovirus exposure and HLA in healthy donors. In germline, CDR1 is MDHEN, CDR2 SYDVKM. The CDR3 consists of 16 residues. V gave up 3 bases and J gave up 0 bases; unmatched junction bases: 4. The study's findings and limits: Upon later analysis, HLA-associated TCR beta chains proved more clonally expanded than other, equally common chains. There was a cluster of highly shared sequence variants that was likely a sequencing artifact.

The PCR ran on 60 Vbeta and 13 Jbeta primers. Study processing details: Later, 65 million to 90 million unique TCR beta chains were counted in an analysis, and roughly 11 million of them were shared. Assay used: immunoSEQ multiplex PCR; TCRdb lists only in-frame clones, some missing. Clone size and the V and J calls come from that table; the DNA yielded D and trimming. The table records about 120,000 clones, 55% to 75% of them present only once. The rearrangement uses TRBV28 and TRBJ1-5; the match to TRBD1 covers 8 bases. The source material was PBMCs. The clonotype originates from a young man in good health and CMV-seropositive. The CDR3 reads CASSFRGLGSNQPQHF. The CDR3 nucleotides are TGTGCCAGCAGTTTCAGGGGGCTAGGTAGCAATCAGCCCCAGCATTTT.